This TCR beta chain was documented in a study of regulatory T cells in long-lasting Graves disease. Arm-PCR of CDR3 regions with iRepertoire HTBI primers generated TCR beta libraries. TCRdb passed the multiplex PCR reads through MiXCR, listing each CDR3 protein once. The sample has around 240,000 distinct CDR3 sequences, more than 15% seen once. Time point indicated: newly diagnosed GD, antithyroid drugs for less than 3 months. PBMC RNA served as the TCR library source. The V gene end was trimmed by 5 bases and the J gene end by 5 bases; junction bases not matched to a gene: 2. Germline V gene sequence: CDR1 SGHNT, CDR2 YYREEE (reference sequence). CDR3 size: 13 residues. Study findings and constraints: Owing to a sample size that was small, accuracy may have been reduced. Patients with persistent disease showed a bias toward TRBV28, TRBJ1-2 and TRBJ2-5.

A remark on this clonotype: Its antigen is still unknown.

The sample also formed part of further work on T cells in Graves' hyperthyroidism and ophthalmopathy.

The source is a woman aged 25 to 39 with Graves disease. The chain couples TRBV5-4 to TRBJ1-4, with TRBD1 matching 8 bases. The material sequenced was peripheral blood mononuclear cells (PBMCs), taken at new diagnosis, from a patient treated with antithyroid drugs. Written as DNA, the CDR3 is TGTGCCAGCAGTAGGACAGGGAATGAAAAACTGTTTTTT. Its translation is CASSRTGNEKLFF. Variable domain in full (rest from reference TRBV5-4 and TRBJ1-4): ETGVTQSPTHLIKTRGQQVTLRCSSQSGHNTVSWYQQALGQGPQFIFQYYREEENGRGNFPPRFSGLQFPNYSSELNVNALELDDSALYLCASSRTGNEKLFFGSGTQLSVL.